These T cell receptor beta chains were read from a single sample in a study of blood T cell repertoires in COVID-19. TCRdb's copy holds only in-frame clones and misses some; the assay was immunoSEQ multiplex PCR. This table holds around 130,000 clones, about 83% found once. Sequencing used peripheral blood. The receptors originated from a woman in her forties or fifties with acute or convalescent COVID-19. Each CDR3 is given with its conserved first and last residue. The D gene is left open where the match is weak. Rows give clone size only sometimes, using once, few, many, or a class for an expanded clone.

>TRBV5-1|-|TRBJ1-5|-
CASSSQGLSNQPQHF
TGCGCCAGCAGCTCGCAGGGTCTTAGCAATCAGCCCCAGCATTTT
>TRBV6-2/TRBV6-3|TRBD1|TRBJ2-3|-
CASSTGTGSTQYF
TGTGCCAGCAGTACAGGGACAGGTAGCACGCAGTATTTT
>TRBV20-1|-|TRBJ1-4|-
CSASFLREKLFF
TGCAGTGCTAGTTTTTTGCGGGAAAAACTGTTTTTT
>TRBV7-9|TRBD1|TRBJ1-2|-
CASSPGQGAALGGYTF
TGTGCCAGCAGCCCAGGACAGGGGGCCGCCTTGGGGGGCTACACCTTC
>TRBV21-1|-|TRBJ2-4|-
CASSKALRSRLAKNIQYF
TGTGCCAGCAGCAAAGCGCTTAGGTCGCGGCTAGCCAAAAACATTCAGTACTTC
>TRBV18|TRBD2|TRBJ2-1|-
CASSPGGTAGRVEQFF
TGTGCCAGCTCACCTGGGGGGACCGCAGGGAGGGTCGAGCAGTTCTTC
>TRBV12-3/TRBV12-4|-|TRBJ1-2|-
CASSPTALYGYTF
TGTGCCAGCAGTCCTACAGCCCTCTATGGCTACACCTTC
>TRBV4-1|-|TRBJ1-1|-
CASSQDRGRRSTEAFF
TGCGCCAGCAGCCAAGATCGGGGTAGGAGGAGCACTGAAGCTTTCTTT
>TRBV10-3|TRBD1|TRBJ1-1|-
CAIVQGGEAFF
TGTGCCATCGTTCAGGGGGGAGAAGCTTTCTTT
>TRBV6-5|TRBD1|TRBJ1-4|few
CASSPETGVHEKLFF
TGTGCCAGCAGTCCGGAGACAGGGGTGCACGAAAAACTGTTTTTT
>TRBV5-4|TRBD2|TRBJ2-3|-
CASSGGLAGRRDTQYF
TGTGCCAGCAGCGGGGGACTAGCGGGGAGGAGGGATACGCAGTATTTT
>TRBV27|-|TRBJ1-4|-
CASSLQGFNEKLFF
TGTGCCAGCAGTTTACAGGGGTTTAATGAAAAACTGTTTTTT